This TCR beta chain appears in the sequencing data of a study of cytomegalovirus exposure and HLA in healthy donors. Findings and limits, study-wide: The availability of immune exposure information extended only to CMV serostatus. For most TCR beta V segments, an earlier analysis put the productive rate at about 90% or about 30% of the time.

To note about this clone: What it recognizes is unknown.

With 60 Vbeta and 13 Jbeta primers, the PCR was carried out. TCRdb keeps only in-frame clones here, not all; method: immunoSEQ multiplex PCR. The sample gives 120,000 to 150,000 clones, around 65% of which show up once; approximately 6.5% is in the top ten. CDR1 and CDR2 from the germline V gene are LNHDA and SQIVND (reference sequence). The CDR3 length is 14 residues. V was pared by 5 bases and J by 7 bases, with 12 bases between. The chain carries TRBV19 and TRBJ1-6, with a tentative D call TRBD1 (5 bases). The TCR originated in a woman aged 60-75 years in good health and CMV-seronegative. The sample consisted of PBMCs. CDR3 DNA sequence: TGTGCCAGTAGTCCAGATCGACAGAATTCACCCCTCCACTTT. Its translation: CASSPDRQNSPLHF.